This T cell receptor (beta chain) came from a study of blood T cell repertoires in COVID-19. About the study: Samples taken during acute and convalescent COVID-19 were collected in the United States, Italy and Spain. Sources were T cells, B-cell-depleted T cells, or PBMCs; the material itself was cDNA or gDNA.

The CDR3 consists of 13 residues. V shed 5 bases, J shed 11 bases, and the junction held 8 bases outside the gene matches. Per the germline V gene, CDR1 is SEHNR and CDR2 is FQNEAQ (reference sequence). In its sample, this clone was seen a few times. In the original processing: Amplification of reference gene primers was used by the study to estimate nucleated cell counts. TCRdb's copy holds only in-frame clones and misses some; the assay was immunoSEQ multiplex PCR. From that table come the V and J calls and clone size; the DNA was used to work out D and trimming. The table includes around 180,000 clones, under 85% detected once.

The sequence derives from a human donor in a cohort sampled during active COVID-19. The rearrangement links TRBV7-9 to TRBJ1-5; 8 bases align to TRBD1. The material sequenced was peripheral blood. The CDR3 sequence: CASSPTGGGSQHF. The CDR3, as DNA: TGTGCCAGCAGCCCCACAGGGGGTGGATCCCAGCATTTT.